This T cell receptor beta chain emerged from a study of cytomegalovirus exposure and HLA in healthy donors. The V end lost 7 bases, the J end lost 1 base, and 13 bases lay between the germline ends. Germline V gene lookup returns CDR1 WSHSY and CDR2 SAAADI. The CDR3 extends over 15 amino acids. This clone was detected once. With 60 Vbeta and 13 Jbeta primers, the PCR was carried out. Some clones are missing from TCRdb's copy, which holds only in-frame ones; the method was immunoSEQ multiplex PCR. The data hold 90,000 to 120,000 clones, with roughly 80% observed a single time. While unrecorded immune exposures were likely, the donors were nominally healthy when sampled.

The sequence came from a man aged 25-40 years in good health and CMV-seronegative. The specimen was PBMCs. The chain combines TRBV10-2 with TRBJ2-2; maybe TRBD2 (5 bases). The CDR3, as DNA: TGCGCCAGCATCTCCACTAGTTTGAACACCGGGGAGCTGTTTTTT. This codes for CASISTSLNTGELFF.